This T cell receptor beta chain was identified during a study of T cell responses to AZD1222 COVID-19 vaccine. TCRdb's copy holds only in-frame clones and misses some; the assay was immunoSEQ multiplex PCR. The sample carries roughly 150,000 clones, less than 95% recorded once. Whole-study findings and limits: Only after the peak T cell response were repertoires sampled. Clonal diversity was possibly underestimated, and white British individuals and females predominated among donors. Spike-specific TCR breadth and depth were elevated following two AZD1222 doses.

On this clone: The target antigen is unknown.

This TCR came from an adult who received the AZD1222 COVID-19 vaccine. The source was peripheral blood, collected 28 days after the second AZD1222 dose.

CDR3 coding DNA: TGTGCCAGCAGCTTAGGCGCAGGTCGCTCTGGAAACACCATATATTTT. It codes for CASSLGAGRSGNTIYF. V gene TRBV7-6 combines with J gene TRBJ1-3; D not certain. This CDR3 is built from 16 residues. Germline loops: CDR1 SGHVS, CDR2 FNYEAQ. V was pared by 1 base and J by 0 bases, with 10 bases between.